This entry is about one TCR beta chain. Its antigen is still unknown. No much larger clone exists at a distance of one base, and base qualities are not known. This entry comes from a study of T cells in tuberculosis (dated 2018 in TCRdb). For the study in its entirety: The study combined CD1B tetramers and high-throughput TCR immunosequencing to characterize T cells specific for the mycobacterial lipid antigen glucose monomycolate (GMM). With under twelve people per group, a South African clinical cohort compared IGRA-negative adolescents, IGRA-positive adolescents with latent tuberculosis, and adults with active tuberculosis.

The research as a whole found: An accuracy of approximately 87% (AUROC 0.75 to 0.9) was reached by a classifier using the diverse GMM-specific repertoire, compared with around 68% accuracy when GEM motif frequencies were used. Compared with IGRA-negative controls, TCR-alpha repertoires from active tuberculosis had smaller mean NN-distances to GMM-specific TCRs, which suggests that these TCRs underwent clonal expansion. Smaller NN-distances were partly driven by shorter CDR3-alpha lengths in active tuberculosis patients, and statistical significance was not reached for the TCR-beta difference. Clinical samples were chosen by availability of cryopreserved specimens, and active tuberculosis cases were adults while controls were adolescents.

The immunoSEQ multiplex PCR assay was used to generate TCR libraries, with TCR-beta and/or TCR-alpha/delta assays applied to each sample. The amplified TCR libraries were sequenced on the Illumina high-throughput platform. As for the authors' bioinformatics: Clustering and dimensionality reduction relied on pairwise TCRdist distances among GMM-specific receptors from T cells that were either sorted ex vivo or expanded in vitro. The score assigned to each clinical repertoire was mean NN-distance, meaning the average TCRdist to the nearest 10% of tetramer-positive reference sequences. GEM TCR motif frequency was calculated as the fraction of unique TCRs that matched known GEM sequences in V/J usage and CDR3 length. Active tuberculosis was classified by linear discriminant analysis with leave-one-out cross-validation, implemented in scikit-learn. Held by TCRdb, this immuneACCESS table contains in-frame sequences only and omits some clones. Under half of the omission traces to an unresolved V gene where checked; the cause of the rest is unknown. Clone size and the V and J calls come from that table; the DNA yielded D and trimming. The sample has tens of thousands of clones on record, about 94% of them singletons. Together, the top ten hold roughly 7% of the sample.

Between the V and J ends, shortened by 3 bases and 2 bases respectively, the junction contains 11 bases. The CDR3 runs 14 residues from the cysteine to the phenylalanine. Of all the DNA, just the CDR3 is kept, 42 bases in frame from base 1. The germline V gene gives CDR1 as SGHDN and CDR2 as FVKESK. At study entry, a tuberculin skin test and the QuantiFERON-TB GOLD In-Tube IGRA were used to screen adolescents for latent tuberculosis infection. Immunosequencing of unsorted cryopreserved PBMC covered, on average, around 91,000 T cells per clinical donor. Eleven high schools in the Worcester region of the Western Cape, South Africa, served as enrollment sites for adolescents aged 12 to 18 years. Around 10 M. tuberculosis-infected adolescents and approximately 10 uninfected adolescents, matched for age and sex, were selected. PBMC from adolescents were isolated by density centrifugation from freshly drawn heparinized blood and then cryopreserved.

Specimen: PBMCs. The clonotype was recovered from a donor between 10 and 35 years old with latent tuberculosis or without tuberculosis infection. Here the chain combines TRBV14 and TRBJ2-7; TRBD1 is perhaps the D gene, given 5 matching bases. The nucleotide sequence reads as follows: TGTGCCAGCAGCCACACAGGTAGAGCCTACGAGCAGTACTTC. The resulting protein is CASSHTGRAYEQYF.